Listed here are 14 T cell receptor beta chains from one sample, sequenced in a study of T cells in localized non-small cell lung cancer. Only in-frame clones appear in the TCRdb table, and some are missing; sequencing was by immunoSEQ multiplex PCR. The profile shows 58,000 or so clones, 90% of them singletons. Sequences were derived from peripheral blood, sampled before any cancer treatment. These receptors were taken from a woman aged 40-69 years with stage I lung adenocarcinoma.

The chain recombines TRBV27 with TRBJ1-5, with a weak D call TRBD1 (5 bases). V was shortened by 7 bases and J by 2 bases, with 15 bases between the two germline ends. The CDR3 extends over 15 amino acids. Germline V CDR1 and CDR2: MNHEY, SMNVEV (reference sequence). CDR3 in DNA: TGTGCCAGCACCCTGATGTGGGGGGGCAATCAGCCCCAGCATTTT. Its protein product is CASTLMWGGNQPQHF.

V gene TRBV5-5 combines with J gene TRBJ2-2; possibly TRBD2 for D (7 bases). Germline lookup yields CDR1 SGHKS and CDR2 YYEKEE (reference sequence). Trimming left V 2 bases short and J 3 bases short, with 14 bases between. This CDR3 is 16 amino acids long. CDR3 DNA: TGTGCCAGCAGCTTCTCGGCGGGGGCGTACACCGGGGAGCTGTTTTTT. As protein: CASSFSAGAYTGELFF. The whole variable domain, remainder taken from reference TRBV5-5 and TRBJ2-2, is DAGVTQSPTHLIKTRGQQVTLRCSPISGHKSVSWYQQVLGQGPQFIFQYYEKEERGRGNFPDRFSARQFPNYSSELNVNALLLGDSALYLCASSFSAGAYTGELFFGEGSRLTVL.

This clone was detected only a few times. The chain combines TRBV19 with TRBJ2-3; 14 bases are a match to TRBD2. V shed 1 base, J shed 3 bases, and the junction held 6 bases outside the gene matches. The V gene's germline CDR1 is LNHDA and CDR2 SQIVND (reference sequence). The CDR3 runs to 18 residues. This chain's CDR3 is CASSIGLAGGPKTDTQYF. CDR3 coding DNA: TGTGCCAGTAGTATAGGACTAGCGGGAGGGCCGAAGACAGATACGCAGTATTTT.

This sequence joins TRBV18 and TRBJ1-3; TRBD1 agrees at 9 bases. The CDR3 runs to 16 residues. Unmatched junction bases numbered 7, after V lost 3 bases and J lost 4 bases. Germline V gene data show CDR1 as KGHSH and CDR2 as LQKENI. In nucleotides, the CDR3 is TGTGCCAGCTCACCCCCGGGGGACAGGGCCGGAAACACCATATATTTT. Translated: CASSPPGDRAGNTIYF.

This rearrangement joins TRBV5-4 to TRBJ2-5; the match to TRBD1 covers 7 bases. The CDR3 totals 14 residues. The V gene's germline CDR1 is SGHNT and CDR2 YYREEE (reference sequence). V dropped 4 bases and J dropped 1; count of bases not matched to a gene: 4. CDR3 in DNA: TGTGCCAGCAGCAGACAGGGACCCCAAGAGACCCAGTACTTC. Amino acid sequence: CASSRQGPQETQYF.

The CDR3 spells CASSVRQGPTDTQYF. The CDR3 nucleotides read TGTGCCAGTAGTGTTCGACAGGGTCCCACAGATACGCAGTATTTT. The genes are TRBV19 and TRBJ2-3, with TRBD1 matching over 7 bases. There are 15 residues in the CDR3. Germline V gene lookup returns CDR1 LNHDA and CDR2 SQIVND (reference sequence). The V gene end was trimmed by 5 bases and the J gene end by 2 bases; junction bases not matched to a gene: 7.

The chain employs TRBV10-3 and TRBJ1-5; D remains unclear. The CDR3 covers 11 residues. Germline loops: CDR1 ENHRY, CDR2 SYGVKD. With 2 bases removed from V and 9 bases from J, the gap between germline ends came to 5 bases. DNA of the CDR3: TGTGCCATCAGTGAGAACGGGCCCCAGCATTTT. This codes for CAISENGPQHF.

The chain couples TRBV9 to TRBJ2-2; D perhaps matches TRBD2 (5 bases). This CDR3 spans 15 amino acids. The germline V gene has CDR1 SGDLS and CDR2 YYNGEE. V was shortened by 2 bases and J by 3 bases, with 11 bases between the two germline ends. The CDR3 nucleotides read TGTGCCAGCAGCGTCGAGGGTCGGGACACCGGGGAGCTGTTTTTT. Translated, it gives CASSVEGRDTGELFF.

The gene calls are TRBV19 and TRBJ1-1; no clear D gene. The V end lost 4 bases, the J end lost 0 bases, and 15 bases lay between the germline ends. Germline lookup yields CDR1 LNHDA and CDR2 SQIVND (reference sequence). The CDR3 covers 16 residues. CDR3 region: CASSTQRQVMNTEAFF. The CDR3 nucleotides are TGTGCCAGTAGTACTCAAAGACAAGTAATGAACACTGAAGCTTTCTTT.

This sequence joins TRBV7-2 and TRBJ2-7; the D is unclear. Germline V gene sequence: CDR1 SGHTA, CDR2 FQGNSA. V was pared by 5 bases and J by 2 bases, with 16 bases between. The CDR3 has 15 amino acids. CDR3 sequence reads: CASSLSGRPPYEQYF. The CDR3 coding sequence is TGTGCCAGCAGCCTCTCTGGCAGACCCCCCTACGAGCAGTACTTC.

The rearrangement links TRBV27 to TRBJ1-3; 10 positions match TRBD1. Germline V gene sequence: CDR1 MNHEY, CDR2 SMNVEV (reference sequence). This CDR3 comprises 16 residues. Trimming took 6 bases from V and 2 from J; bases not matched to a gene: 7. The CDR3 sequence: CASSPGTGAPGNTIYF. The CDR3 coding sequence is TGTGCCAGCAGCCCCGGGACAGGGGCCCCTGGAAACACCATATATTTT.

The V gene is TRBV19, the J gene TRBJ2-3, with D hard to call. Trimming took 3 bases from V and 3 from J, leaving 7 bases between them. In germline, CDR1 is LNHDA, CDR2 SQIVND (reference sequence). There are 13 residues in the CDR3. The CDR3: CASSIDGTDTQYF. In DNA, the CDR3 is TGTGCCAGTAGTATCGATGGGACAGATACGCAGTATTTT.

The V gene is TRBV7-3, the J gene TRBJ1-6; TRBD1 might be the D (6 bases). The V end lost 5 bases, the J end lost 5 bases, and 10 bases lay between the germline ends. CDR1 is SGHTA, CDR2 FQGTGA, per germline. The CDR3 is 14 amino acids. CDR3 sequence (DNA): TGTGCCAGCAGCACACAGGGTAATAATTCACCCCTCCACTTT. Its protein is CASSTQGNNSPLHF. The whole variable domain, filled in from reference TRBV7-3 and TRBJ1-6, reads GAGVSQTPSNKVTEKGKYVELRCDPISGHTALYWYRQSLGQGPEFLIYFQGTGAADDSGLPNDRFFAVRPEGSVSTLKIQRTERGDSAVYLCASSTQGNNSPLHFGNGTRLTVT.

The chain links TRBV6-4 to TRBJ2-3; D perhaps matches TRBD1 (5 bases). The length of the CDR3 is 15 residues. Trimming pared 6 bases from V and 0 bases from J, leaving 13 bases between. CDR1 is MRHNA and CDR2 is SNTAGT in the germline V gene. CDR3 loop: CASRLTAFSTDTQYF. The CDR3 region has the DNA TGTGCCAGCAGGCTGACAGCCTTTAGCACAGATACGCAGTATTTT.